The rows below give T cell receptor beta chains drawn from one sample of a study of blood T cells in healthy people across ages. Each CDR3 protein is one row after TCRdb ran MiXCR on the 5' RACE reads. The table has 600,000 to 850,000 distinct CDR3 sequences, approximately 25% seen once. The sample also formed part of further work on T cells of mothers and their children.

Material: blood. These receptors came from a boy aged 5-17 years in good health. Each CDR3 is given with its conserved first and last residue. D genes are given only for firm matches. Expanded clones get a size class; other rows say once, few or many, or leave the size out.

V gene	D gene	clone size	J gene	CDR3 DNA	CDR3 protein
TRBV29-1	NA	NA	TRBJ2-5	TGCAGCTCCTGGGGGCAGGAAGGTTACGAAGAGACCCAGTACTTC	CSSWGQEGYEETQYF
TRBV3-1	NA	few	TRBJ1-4	TGTGCCAGCAGCCAAGATCCTACTGGGGCAACTAATGAAAAACTGTTTTTT	CASSQDPTGATNEKLFF
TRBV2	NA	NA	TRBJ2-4	TGTGCCAGTATAGCGATAGCCAAAAACATTCAGTACTTC	CASIAIAKNIQYF
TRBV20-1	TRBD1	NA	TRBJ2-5	TGCAGTGCTAGGGACAGGGGGTCAGAGACCCAGTACTTC	CSARDRGSETQYF
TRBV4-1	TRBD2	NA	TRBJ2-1	TGCGCCAGCAGCCAGGGATTCGGCGGACTAGCGGGAGCGGGCTCCTACAATGAGCAGTTCTTC	CASSQGFGGLAGAGSYNEQFF
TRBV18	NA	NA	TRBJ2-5	TGTGCCAGCCCACGGAATAGCGGCCAAGAGACCCAGTACTTC	CASPRNSGQETQYF
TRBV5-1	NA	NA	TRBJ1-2	TGCGCCAGCAGCTTCGATTCCTATGGCTACACCTTC	CASSFDSYGYTF
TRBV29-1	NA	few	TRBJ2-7	TGCAGCGTTGAGCGAGACGGTGGCGAGCAGTACTTC	CSVERDGGEQYF
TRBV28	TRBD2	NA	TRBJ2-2	TGTGCCAGCATGGCGGGAGGAGAGTACGGGGAGCTGTTTTTT	CASMAGGEYGELFF
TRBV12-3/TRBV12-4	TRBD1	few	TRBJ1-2	TGTGCCAGCAGTTTAAGACAGGGAGCTAACTATGGCTACACCTTC	CASSLRQGANYGYTF
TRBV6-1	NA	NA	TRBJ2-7	TGTGCCAGCAGTGATTCTGGGGGCTACGAGCAGTACTTC	CASSDSGGYEQYF
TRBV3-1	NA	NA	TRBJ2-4	TGTGCCAGCAGCCAAGCAGTCGAAAACATTCAGTACTTC	CASSQAVENIQYF
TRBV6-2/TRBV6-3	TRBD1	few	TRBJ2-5	TGTGCCAGCAGTTACTCGGCAGGGGGCCCGACCCAGTACTTC	CASSYSAGGPTQYF
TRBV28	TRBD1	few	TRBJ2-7	TGTGCCAGCGAGACAGGGAACTACGAGCAGTACTTC	CASETGNYEQYF
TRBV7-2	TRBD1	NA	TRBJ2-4	TGTGCCAGCAGCTCAAGGACAGGGGAATGGAACATTCAGTACTTC	CASSSRTGEWNIQYF
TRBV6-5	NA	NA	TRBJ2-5	TGTGCCAGCAGTTACCTACAGGGCCTGGACGAGACCCAGTACTTC	CASSYLQGLDETQYF
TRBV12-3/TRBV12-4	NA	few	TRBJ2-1	TGTGCCAGCACCTTAGGGGGGAGCAATGAGCAGTTCTTC	CASTLGGSNEQFF
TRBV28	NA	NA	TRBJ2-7	TGTGCCAGCAGCAGTGCAGAGTACGAGCAGTACTTC	CASSSAEYEQYF
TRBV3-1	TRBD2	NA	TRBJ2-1	TGTGCCAGCAGCCAAGTGGAAACTAGCGGGGTTGAGCAGTTCTTC	CASSQVETSGVEQFF
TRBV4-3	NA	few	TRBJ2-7	TGCGCCAGCAGCCAAGATGGGGGACCCCGAGGCTCCTACAAGCAGTACTTC	CASSQDGGPRGSYKQYF
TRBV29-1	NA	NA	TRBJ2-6	TGCAGCGTTGACGTGGACTCTGGGGCCAACGTCCTGACTTTC	CSVDVDSGANVLTF
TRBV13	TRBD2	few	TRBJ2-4	TGTGCCAGCAGCCAAGGACTAGCGGGAAGGTACATTCAGTACTTC	CASSQGLAGRYIQYF
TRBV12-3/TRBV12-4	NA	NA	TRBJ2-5	TGTGCCAGCAGCGAACCCACAGGGAGGGGCGAGACCCAGTACTTC	CASSEPTGRGETQYF
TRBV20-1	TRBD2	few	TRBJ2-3	TGCAGTGCCACGACCGCACTAGCGGGGGGATCAGATACGCAGTATTTT	CSATTALAGGSDTQYF
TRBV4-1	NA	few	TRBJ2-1	TGCGCCAGCAGCCAAGTTTTTCCGGGACTGGACTACAATGAGCAGTTCTTC	CASSQVFPGLDYNEQFF
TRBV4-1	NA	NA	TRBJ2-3	TGCGCCAGCAGCCGGACGGGGCGGCAGGTTCGGACAGATACGCAGTATTTT	CASSRTGRQVRTDTQYF
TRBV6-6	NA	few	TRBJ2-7	TGTGCCAGCCGTACTGCGGACTACGAGCAGTACTTC	CASRTADYEQYF
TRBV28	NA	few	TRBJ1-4	TGTGCCAGCAGTTTACAGGCGGGATATGAAAAACTGTTTTTT	CASSLQAGYEKLFF
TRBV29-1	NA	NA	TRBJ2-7	TGCAGCGTTGAAGATATGGGTATCCACGAGCAGTACTTC	CSVEDMGIHEQYF
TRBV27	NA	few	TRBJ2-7	TGTGCCAGCAGTCCTGTTCTGAGAAGTTCTGACGAGCAGTACTTC	CASSPVLRSSDEQYF
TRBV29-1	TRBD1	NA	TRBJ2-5	TGCAGCGTTGATGGGACAGGGGCTGGAGAGACCCAGTACTTC	CSVDGTGAGETQYF
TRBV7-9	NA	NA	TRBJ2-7	TGTGCCAGGTTAATCCGGGACGGTGCCTACGAGCAGTACTTC	CARLIRDGAYEQYF
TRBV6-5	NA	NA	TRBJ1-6	TGTGCCAGCAGTGACCGCTCGGGATCACCCCTCCACTTT	CASSDRSGSPLHF
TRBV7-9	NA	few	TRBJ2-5	TGTGCCAGCAGCTTACGCCGGGACTCCTCGGGGGAGACCCAGTACTTC	CASSLRRDSSGETQYF
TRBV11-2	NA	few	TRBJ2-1	TGTGCCAGCAGCTTAGGTGTCCGGGACAACAATGAGCAGTTCTTC	CASSLGVRDNNEQFF
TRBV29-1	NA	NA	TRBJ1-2	TGCAGCGCTAAAGAACAGGGCTACTATGGCTACACCTTC	CSAKEQGYYGYTF
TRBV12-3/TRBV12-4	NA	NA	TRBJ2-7	TGTGCCAGCAGTCTGGACAGCGCCTTATACTACGAGCAGTACTTC	CASSLDSALYYEQYF
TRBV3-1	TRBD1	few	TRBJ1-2	TGTGCCAGCAGCCAAGAAGGAACAGGGGCTGGCTACACCTTC	CASSQEGTGAGYTF
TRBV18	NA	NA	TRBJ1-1	TGTGCCAGCTCACTTACAGGGCGGGGGAACACTGAAGCTTTCTTT	CASSLTGRGNTEAFF
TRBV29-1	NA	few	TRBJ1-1	TGCAGCGTTGAGGCGCTTGAGACTGAAGCTTTCTTT	CSVEALETEAFF
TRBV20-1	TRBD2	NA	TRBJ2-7	TGCAGTGCAAGAGGTCGAGCGGGAGAGGTCGCCTACGAGCAGTACTTC	CSARGRAGEVAYEQYF